The 8 T cell receptor beta chains presented below share a single source sample, sequenced in a study of cytomegalovirus exposure and HLA in healthy donors. Primers for the PCR totalled 60 Vbeta and 13 Jbeta. Libraries were prepared by immunoSEQ multiplex PCR; TCRdb keeps only in-frame clonotypes and omits some of them. This sample contains 95,000 to 150,000 clones. What was sequenced was PBMCs. Source of these receptors: a man between 18 and 35 years old in good health and CMV-seronegative.

The V call is TRBV10-3, the J call TRBJ1-6, with a weak D call TRBD1 (6 bases). The CDR3 has 13 amino acids. Trimming stripped 7 bases from V and 7 bases from J, with 11 bases between. In germline, CDR1 is ENHRY, CDR2 SYGVKD. CDR3 in amino acids: CAITDRTNSPLHF. In DNA, the CDR3 is TGTGCCATCACCGACAGGACAAATTCACCCCTCCACTTT.

The V and J genes are TRBV18 and TRBJ1-3; maybe TRBD1 (6 bases). The length of the CDR3 is 17 residues. From germline, CDR1 is KGHSH and CDR2 LQKENI. Trimming removed 1 base from V and 3 bases from J, with 16 bases in between. The CDR3 protein is CASSPRLAGVNGNTIYF. The CDR3 DNA follows: TGTGCCAGCTCACCACGGTTGGCAGGGGTGAATGGAAACACCATATATTTT.

This chain uses TRBV30 with TRBJ2-7; no clear D gene. V lost 0 bases and J 0 bases, leaving 3 bases between the germline ends. The CDR3 sequence is 12 residues long. Germline assignment: CDR1 GTSNPN and CDR2 SVGIG (reference sequence). In DNA form, the CDR3 reads TGTGCCTGGAGTGTCAGCTCCTACGAGCAGTACTTC. Translation: CAWSVSSYEQYF.

J is TRBJ1-5 and V is TRBV7-8; D perhaps matches TRBD1 (6 bases). CDR1 and CDR2 from the germline V gene are SGHVS and FQNEAQ. The CDR3 contains 13 residues. Trimming removed 4 bases at V and 6 bases at J, with 10 bases between. CDR3 bases: TGTGCCAGCAGCTACCAGGGGCTTCAGCCCCAGCATTTT. Translation: CASSYQGLQPQHF.

The chain has TRBV7-9 and TRBJ2-5; D not certain. V was pared by 5 bases and J by 3 bases, with 7 bases between. The CDR3 sequence is 12 residues long. The germline gives CDR1 SEHNR, CDR2 FQNEAQ (reference sequence). The CDR3 DNA sequence: TGTGCCAGCAGCCCACAAGAAGAGACCCAGTACTTC. Translated, it gives CASSPQEETQYF.

The chain links TRBV6-1 to TRBJ2-7, with 10 bases fitting TRBD1. The junction had 9 bases not matched to a gene; V was cut back by 8 bases and J by 5 bases. The germline CDR1 and CDR2 sequences are MNHNS and SASEGT. This CDR3 spans 14 amino acids. The CDR3 nucleotides read TGTGCCAGCGTTAGGACAGGGGGGTTACACGAGCAGTACTTC. This encodes CASVRTGGLHEQYF.

The chain recombines TRBV28 with TRBJ1-5; perhaps TRBD1 as D (6 bases). Trimming stripped 7 bases from V and 3 bases from J, with 19 bases between. Germline CDR1 and CDR2: MDHEN and SYDVKM. This CDR3 is 16 amino acids long. CDR3 loop: CASTSPQGLANQPQHF. The CDR3, as DNA: TGTGCCAGCACCTCTCCTCAGGGGCTTGCCAATCAGCCCCAGCATTTT.

CDR3 amino acids: CASSLVGLTGEQYF. The CDR3 DNA follows: TGTGCCAGCAGCTTGGTTGGACTTACGGGTGAGCAGTACTTC. The J gene is TRBJ2-7, the V gene TRBV5-5; a possible D gene is TRBD2 (5 bases). The germline V and J ends were trimmed by 0 bases and 7 bases, with 14 bases remaining between them. Per germline, CDR1 SGHKS and CDR2 YYEKEE (reference sequence). CDR3 size: 14 residues.